A single sample gave rise to the 3 T cell receptor beta chains below, sequenced in a study of OX40 agonist ivuxolimab in advanced cancers. Clones were read by immunoSEQ multiplex PCR, and TCRdb kept only the in-frame ones, dropping some. The sample lists roughly 37,000 clones; about 70% were seen once. The specimen was CD4+ or CD8+ T cells sorted from blood, collected in a trial of the OX40 agonist ivuxolimab. The source is an adult with an advanced solid tumor such as melanoma, head and neck, liver or kidney cancer.

The chain is built from TRBV6-1 and TRBJ1-1; D is unresolved. In germline, CDR1 is MNHNS, CDR2 SASEGT. CDR3 length: 14 amino acids. V was cut by 4 bases and J by 1 base, with 10 bases left in between. CDR3 DNA sequence: TGTGCCAGCAGTGGACATAGTGGGAACACTGAAGCTTTCTTT. Its protein is CASSGHSGNTEAFF.

J is TRBJ1-1 and V is TRBV4-1; weak D call: TRBD1 (6 bases). The CDR3 runs 15 residues. Germline V gene sequence: CDR1 MGHRA, CDR2 YSYEKL. Trimming stripped 4 bases from V and 1 base from J, with 13 bases between. CDR3: CASSRGAGANTEAFF. The CDR3 DNA sequence: TGCGCCAGCAGCCGAGGCGCAGGGGCGAACACTGAAGCTTTCTTT.

This clone was detected once. V and J are TRBV5-1 and TRBJ1-2, with D unclear. Trimming pared 0 bases from V and 1 base from J, leaving 10 bases between. Germline V gene lookup returns CDR1 SGHRS and CDR2 YFSETQ. This CDR3 contains 15 residues. CDR3 in amino acids: CASSLEAKFNYGYTF. The DNA of the CDR3 is TGCGCCAGCAGCTTGGAGGCCAAATTTAACTATGGCTACACCTTC. Supplemented by reference TRBV5-1 and TRBJ1-2, the full variable domain reads KAGVTQTPRYLIKTRGQQVTLSCSPISGHRSVSWYQQTPGQGLQFLFEYFSETQRNKGNFPGRFSGRQFSNSRSEMNVSTLELGDSALYLCASSLEAKFNYGYTFGSGTRLTVV.